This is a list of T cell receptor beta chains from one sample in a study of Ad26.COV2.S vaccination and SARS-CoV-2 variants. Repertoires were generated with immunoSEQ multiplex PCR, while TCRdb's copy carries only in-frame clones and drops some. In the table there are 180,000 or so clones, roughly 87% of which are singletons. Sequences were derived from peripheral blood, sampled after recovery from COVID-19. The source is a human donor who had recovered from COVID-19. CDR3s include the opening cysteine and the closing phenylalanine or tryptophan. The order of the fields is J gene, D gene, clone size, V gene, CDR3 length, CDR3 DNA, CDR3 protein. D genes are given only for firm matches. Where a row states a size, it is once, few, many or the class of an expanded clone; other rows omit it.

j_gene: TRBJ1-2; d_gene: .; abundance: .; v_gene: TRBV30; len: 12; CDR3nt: TGTGCCTGGAGTCAGGACGGCCGGGGCTACACCTTC; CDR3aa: CAWSQDGRGYTF
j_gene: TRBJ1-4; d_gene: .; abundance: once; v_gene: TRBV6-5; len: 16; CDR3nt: TGTGCCAGCAGTTTAACCTTGCCGGGACCCCGGGAAAAACTGTTTTTT; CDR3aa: CASSLTLPGPREKLFF
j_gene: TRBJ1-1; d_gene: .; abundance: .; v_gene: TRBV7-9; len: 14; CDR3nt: TGTGCCAGCAGCTTACGAGGGACGAACACTGAAGCTTTCTTT; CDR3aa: CASSLRGTNTEAFF
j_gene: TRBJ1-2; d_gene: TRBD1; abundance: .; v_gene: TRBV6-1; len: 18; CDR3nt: TGTGCCAGCAGTGAAAAGTCAAGCGGACAGGGGACTCTCTCCGGCTACACCTTC; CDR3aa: CASSEKSSGQGTLSGYTF
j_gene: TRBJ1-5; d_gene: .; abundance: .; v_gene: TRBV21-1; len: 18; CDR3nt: TGTGCCAGCAGCAAATTGGGGGACAGGGCCCTTAGCAATCAGCCCCAGCATTTT; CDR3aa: CASSKLGDRALSNQPQHF
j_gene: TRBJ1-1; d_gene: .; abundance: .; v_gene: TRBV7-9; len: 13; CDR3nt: TGTGCCAGCTCCCCGGGGGGTAACGCTGAAGCTTTCTTT; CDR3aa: CASSPGGNAEAFF
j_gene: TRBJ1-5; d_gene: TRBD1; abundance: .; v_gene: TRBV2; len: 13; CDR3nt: TGTGCCAGCAGGACAGGGGGCAATCAGCCCCAGCATTTT; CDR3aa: CASRTGGNQPQHF
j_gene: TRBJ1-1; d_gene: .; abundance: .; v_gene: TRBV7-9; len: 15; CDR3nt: TGTGCCAGCAGCTTAGTGGGTGGACAGCACACTGAAGCTTTCTTT; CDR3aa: CASSLVGGQHTEAFF
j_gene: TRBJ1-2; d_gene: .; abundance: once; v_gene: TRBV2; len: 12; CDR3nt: TGTGCCAGCAGTGTCCAAAACGTAGGCTACACCTTC; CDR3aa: CASSVQNVGYTF
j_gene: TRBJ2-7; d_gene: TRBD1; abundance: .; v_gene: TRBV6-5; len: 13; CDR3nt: TGTGCCAGCAAGACAGGGATGTATTACGAGCAGTACTTC; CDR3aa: CASKTGMYYEQYF
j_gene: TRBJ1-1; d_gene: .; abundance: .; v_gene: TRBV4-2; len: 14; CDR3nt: TGTGCCAGCAGGGGGCGGCTGGAGAACACTGAAGCTTTCTTT; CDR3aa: CASRGRLENTEAFF
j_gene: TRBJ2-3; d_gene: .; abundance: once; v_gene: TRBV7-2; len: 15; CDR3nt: TGTGCCAGCAGCTTTCATTACGAGGTCACAGATACGCAGTATTTT; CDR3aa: CASSFHYEVTDTQYF
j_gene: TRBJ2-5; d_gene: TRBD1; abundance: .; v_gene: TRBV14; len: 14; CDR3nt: TGTGCCAGCAGCCCGACAGGGCCAAAAGAGACCCAGTACTTC; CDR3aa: CASSPTGPKETQYF
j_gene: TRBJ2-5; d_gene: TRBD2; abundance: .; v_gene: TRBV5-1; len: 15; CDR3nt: TGCGCCAGCAGCTTGGGACTAGCGGGAGAAGAGACCCAGTACTTC; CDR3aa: CASSLGLAGEETQYF
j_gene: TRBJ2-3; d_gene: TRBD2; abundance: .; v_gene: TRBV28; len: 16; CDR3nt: TGTGCCAGCAGTTTTCCTTCTAGCGGGGGTGTCGATACGCAGTATTTT; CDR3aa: CASSFPSSGGVDTQYF
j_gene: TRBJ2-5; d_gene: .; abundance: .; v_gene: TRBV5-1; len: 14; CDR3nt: TGCGCCAGCAGCCCGGGCCTGAATGGAGAGACCCAGTACTTC; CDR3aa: CASSPGLNGETQYF
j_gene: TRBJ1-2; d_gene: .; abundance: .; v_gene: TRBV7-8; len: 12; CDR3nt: TGTGCCAGCAGCCCCCTCTACCATGGCTACACCTTC; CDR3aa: CASSPLYHGYTF
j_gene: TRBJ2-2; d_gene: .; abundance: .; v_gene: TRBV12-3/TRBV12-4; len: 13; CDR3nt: TGTGCCAGCAGGGGGACCAGCACCGGGGAGCTGTTTTTT; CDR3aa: CASRGTSTGELFF
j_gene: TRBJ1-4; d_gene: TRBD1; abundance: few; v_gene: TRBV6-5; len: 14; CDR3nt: TGTGCCAGCAAGTCACAGGGGGCGTTTGAAAAACTGTTTTTT; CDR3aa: CASKSQGAFEKLFF
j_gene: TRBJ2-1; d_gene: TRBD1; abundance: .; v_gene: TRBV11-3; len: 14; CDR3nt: TGTGCCAGCAGCTCACAGGGGCTTTACAATGAGCAGTTCTTC; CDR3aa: CASSSQGLYNEQFF
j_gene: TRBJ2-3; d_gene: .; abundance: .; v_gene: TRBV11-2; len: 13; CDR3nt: TGTGCCAGCAGCTTAGAAGGGGCCGGTACGCAGTATTTT; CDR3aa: CASSLEGAGTQYF
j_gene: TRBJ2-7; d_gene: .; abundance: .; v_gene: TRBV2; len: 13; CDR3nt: TGTGCCAGCAGTGATGGGAGACCCTACGAGCAGTACTTC; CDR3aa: CASSDGRPYEQYF
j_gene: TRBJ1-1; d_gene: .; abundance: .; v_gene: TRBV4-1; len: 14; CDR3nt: TGCGCCAGCAGCCAAGATACGGGGTCGACTGAAGCTTTCTTT; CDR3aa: CASSQDTGSTEAFF
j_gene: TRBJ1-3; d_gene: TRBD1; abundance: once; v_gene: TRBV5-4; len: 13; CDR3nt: TGTGCCAGCAGCGGGACAGGAGGAAACACCATATATTTT; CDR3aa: CASSGTGGNTIYF
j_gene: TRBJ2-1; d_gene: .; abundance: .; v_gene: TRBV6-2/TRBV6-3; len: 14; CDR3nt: TGTGCCAGCAGTAAAAGCGGGTCCAACAATGAGCAGTTCTTC; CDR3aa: CASSKSGSNNEQFF
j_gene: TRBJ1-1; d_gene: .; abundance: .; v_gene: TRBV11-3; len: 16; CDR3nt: TGTGCCAGCAGCTTACGGGACATTAGGCCGCCTCCTGAAGCTTTCTTT; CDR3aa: CASSLRDIRPPPEAFF
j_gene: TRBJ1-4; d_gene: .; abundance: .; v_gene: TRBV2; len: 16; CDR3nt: TGTGCCAGCACCCAGAAGGGGACTCCCCCTAATGAAAAACTGTTTTTT; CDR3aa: CASTQKGTPPNEKLFF
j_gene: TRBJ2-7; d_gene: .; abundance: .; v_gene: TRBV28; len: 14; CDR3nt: TGTGCCAGCAGCTCCACTCTGGGCTCCTACGAGCAGTACTTC; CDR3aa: CASSSTLGSYEQYF
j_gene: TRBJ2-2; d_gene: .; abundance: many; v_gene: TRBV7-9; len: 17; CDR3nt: TGTGCCAGCAGCTTAGCCACGGCCTCAGGGAACACCGGGGAGCTGTTTTTT; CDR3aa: CASSLATASGNTGELFF
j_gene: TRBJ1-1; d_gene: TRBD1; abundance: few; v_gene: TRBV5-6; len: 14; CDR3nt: TGTGCCAGCAGCTTGTCACAGGGGATAACTGAAGCTTTCTTT; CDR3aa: CASSLSQGITEAFF
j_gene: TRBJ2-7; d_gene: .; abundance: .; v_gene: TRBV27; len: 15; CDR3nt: TGTGCCAGCAGTCCTACCCCGTGGCAGATCTACGAGCAGTACTTC; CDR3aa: CASSPTPWQIYEQYF
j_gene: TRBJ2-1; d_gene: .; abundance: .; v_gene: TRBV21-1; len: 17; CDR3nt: TGTGCCAGCAGACTCTTACCCGGGACAGGGAACTACAATGAGCAGTTCTTC; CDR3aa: CASRLLPGTGNYNEQFF
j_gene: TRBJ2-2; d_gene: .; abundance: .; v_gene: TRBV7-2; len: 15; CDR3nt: TGTGCCAGCAGCTTAAACTCACCGAGGACCGGGGAGCTGTTTTTT; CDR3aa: CASSLNSPRTGELFF
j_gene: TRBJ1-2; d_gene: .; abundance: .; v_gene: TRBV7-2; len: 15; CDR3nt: TGTGCCAGCAGCTTAATCCCGCAGCCGAGGTATGGCTACACCTTC; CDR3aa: CASSLIPQPRYGYTF
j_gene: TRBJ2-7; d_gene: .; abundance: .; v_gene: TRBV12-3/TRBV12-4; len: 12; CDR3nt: TGTGCCAGCAGTTTAATCGGCTACGAGCAGTACTTC; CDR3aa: CASSLIGYEQYF
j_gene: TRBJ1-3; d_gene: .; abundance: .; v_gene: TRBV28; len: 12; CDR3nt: TGTGCCAGCAGTCTCAGGGGAAACACCATATATTTT; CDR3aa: CASSLRGNTIYF
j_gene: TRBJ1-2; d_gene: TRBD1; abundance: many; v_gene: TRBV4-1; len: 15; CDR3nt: TGCGCCAGCAGCCAAGGGACAGGGGATAACTATGGCTACACCTTC; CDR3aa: CASSQGTGDNYGYTF
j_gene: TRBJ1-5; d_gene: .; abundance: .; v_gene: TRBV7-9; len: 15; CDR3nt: TGTGCCAGCAGCTCTTACTTCCTTAGCAATCAGCCCCAGCATTTT; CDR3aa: CASSSYFLSNQPQHF
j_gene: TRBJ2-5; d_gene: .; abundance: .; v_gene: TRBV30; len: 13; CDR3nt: TGTGCCTGGAGTGTACAGTATCAAGAGACCCAGTACTTC; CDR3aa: CAWSVQYQETQYF
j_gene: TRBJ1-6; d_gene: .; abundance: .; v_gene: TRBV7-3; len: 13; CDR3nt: TGTGCCAGCAGCGACCTGAACGGCTCACCCCTCCACTTT; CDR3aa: CASSDLNGSPLHF
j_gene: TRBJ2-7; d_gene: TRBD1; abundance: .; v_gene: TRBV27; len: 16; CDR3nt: TGTGCCAGCAGTTTAGTCTCCGGACAGGGGGCGAACGAGCAGTACTTC; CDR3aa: CASSLVSGQGANEQYF